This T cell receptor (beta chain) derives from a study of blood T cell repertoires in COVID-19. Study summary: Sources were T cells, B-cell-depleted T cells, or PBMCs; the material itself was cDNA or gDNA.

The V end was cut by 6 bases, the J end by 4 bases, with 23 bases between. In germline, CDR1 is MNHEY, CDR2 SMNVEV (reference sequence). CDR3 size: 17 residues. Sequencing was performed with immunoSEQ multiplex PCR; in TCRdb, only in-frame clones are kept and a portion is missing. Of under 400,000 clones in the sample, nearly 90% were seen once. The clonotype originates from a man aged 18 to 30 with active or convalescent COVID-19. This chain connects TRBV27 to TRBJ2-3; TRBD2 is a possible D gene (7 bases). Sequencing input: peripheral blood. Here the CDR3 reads CASRAGGGGPHPDTQYF. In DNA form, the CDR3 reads TGTGCCAGCAGAGCCGGAGGGGGGGGCCCTCACCCAGATACGCAGTATTTT.